The 17 T cell receptor beta chains below come from one sample, sequenced in a study of siplizumab effects on memory and regulatory T cells. Data came from immunoSEQ multiplex PCR; TCRdb stores just in-frame clones and leaves some out. This sample carries about 80,000 clones, about 95% of them seen once, and the ten largest clones take less than 20%. The sequencing sample was made of CD8+ T cells sorted from blood. These receptor sequences come from a human donor in good health.

The chain has TRBV7-9 and TRBJ2-1; TRBD2 agrees at 16 bases. Germline V gene lookup returns CDR1 SEHNR and CDR2 FQNEAQ (reference sequence). The CDR3 loop spans 19 amino acids. V was clipped by 1 base and J by 8 bases; unmatched bases: 11. The CDR3 DNA sequence: TGTGCCAGCAGCTTAGGGGTCCCGGGACTAGCGGGAGGGCCAGATGAGCAGTTCTTC. Translated, it gives CASSLGVPGLAGGPDEQFF.

The chain carries TRBV5-1 and TRBJ2-2, with 7 bases aligning to TRBD1. This CDR3 region has 16 residues. CDR1 SGHRS and CDR2 YFSETQ come from the germline V gene. Trimming at V came to 4 bases and at J to 0 bases, leaving 6 bases not matched to a gene. The CDR3 spells CASSPVTGANTGELFF. DNA of the CDR3: TGCGCCAGCAGCCCGGTAACAGGGGCGAACACCGGGGAGCTGTTTTTT.

The rearrangement uses TRBV7-3 and TRBJ2-1; 8 bases are a match to TRBD2. Per the germline V gene, CDR1 is SGHTA and CDR2 is FQGTGA. This CDR3 is built from 18 residues. Trimming took 3 bases from V and 9 from J; bases not matched to a gene: 19. This CDR3 reads CASSFPEEFREGPGEQFF. CDR3 sequence (DNA): TGTGCCAGCAGCTTCCCCGAGGAGTTCCGGGAGGGCCCAGGTGAGCAGTTCTTC.

The CDR3 DNA sequence: TGTGCCAGCAGCGTAACTAAGACAGGGGGCTTGACAGATACGCAGTATTTT. Its translation: CASSVTKTGGLTDTQYF. The chain joins TRBV9 to TRBJ2-3, with 10 positions matching TRBD1. The germline gives CDR1 SGDLS, CDR2 YYNGEE. Trimming took 1 base from V and 3 from J; bases not matched to a gene: 8. This CDR3 is 17 amino acids long.

This chain uses TRBV7-2 with TRBJ1-4; perhaps TRBD1 as D (6 bases). The V end was cut by 1 base, the J end by 3 bases, with 12 bases between. The CDR3 is 16 amino acids. Germline CDR1 SGHTA, CDR2 FQGNSA. CDR3 amino acids: CASSLEAGAPNEKLFF. The CDR3 region has the DNA TGTGCCAGCAGCTTAGAGGCAGGGGCTCCTAATGAAAAACTGTTTTTT.

The chain recombines TRBV19 with TRBJ2-7; TRBD1 matches 7 bases. J gave up 0 bases and V 7 bases, and 6 bases lay outside the gene matches. The CDR3 spans 14 residues. Germline CDR1 and CDR2: LNHDA and SQIVND (reference sequence). The CDR3, as DNA: TGTGCCAGTACCATAACAGGGGACTCCTACGAGCAGTACTTC. Translating gives CASTITGDSYEQYF.

In this sample, this clone turned up a few times. The chain carries TRBV2 and TRBJ1-1; D possibly corresponds to TRBD1 (5 bases). Germline values: CDR1 SNHLY, CDR2 FYNNEI. The CDR3 consists of 8 residues. The V end was cut by 11 bases, the J end by 14 bases, with 12 bases between. The CDR3 DNA reads TGTGCCGCCCGGGAGGGGTTCTTT. It codes for CAAREGFF.

The rearrangement uses TRBV9 and TRBJ2-7; the D gene is possibly TRBD2 (5 bases). V was cut by 0 bases and J by 3 bases, with 7 bases left in between. Germline lookup yields CDR1 SGDLS and CDR2 YYNGEE. The CDR3 loop spans 13 amino acids. The CDR3 DNA reads TGTGCCAGCAGCGTAGACAGCGGCTACGAGCAGTACTTC. This gives the protein CASSVDSGYEQYF.

This chain connects TRBV9 to TRBJ2-2; the match to TRBD1 covers 10 bases. V was clipped by 4 bases and J by 6 bases; unmatched bases: 12. The CDR3 runs to 17 residues. Germline-derived CDR1 and CDR2 are SGDLS and YYNGEE. The chain's CDR3 is CASSNPGQGGISGELFF. CDR3 DNA sequence: TGTGCCAGCAGCAATCCCGGACAGGGGGGTATCTCCGGGGAGCTGTTTTTT.

V and J are TRBV7-8 and TRBJ2-5; D tentatively fits TRBD1 or TRBD2 (6 bases each). Between the trimmed V and J ends, which lost 7 bases and 5 bases, there was a span of 20 bases. CDR1 and CDR2 from the germline V gene are SGHVS and FQNEAQ. The CDR3 is 15 amino acids. The CDR3 is CASTHPEGVTETQYF. In DNA, the CDR3 is TGTGCCAGCACCCACCCGGAGGGGGTTACGGAGACCCAGTACTTC.

V and J are TRBV7-9 and TRBJ2-1, with TRBD2 matching over 11 bases. Unmatched junction bases numbered 5, after V lost 2 bases and J lost 2 bases. The germline CDR1 and CDR2 sequences are SEHNR and FQNEAQ (reference sequence). This CDR3 comprises 17 residues. CDR3 bases: TGTGCCAGCAGCTTATCTGATAGCGGGAGGGCCTACAATGAGCAGTTCTTC. Residues: CASSLSDSGRAYNEQFF.

V usage is TRBV6-5 and J usage is TRBJ2-3, with TRBD2 as a possible D gene (7 bases). Trimming took 0 bases from V and 4 from J, leaving 8 bases between them. Looked up from germline, CDR1 is MNHEY and CDR2 is SVGAGI. The CDR3 is 14 amino acids. CDR3 loop: CASSYSGGADTQYF. For the CDR3, the DNA is TGTGCCAGCAGTTACTCAGGGGGGGCAGATACGCAGTATTTT.

This clone came up once. This chain joins TRBV6-1 and TRBJ2-5, with 8 bases matching TRBD1. Germline V lookup: CDR1 MNHNS, CDR2 SASEGT. The CDR3 is made up of 19 amino acids. V lost 4 bases, J lost 5 bases, and 21 bases stayed unmatched. CDR3 amino acids: CASSGRIYRDRWDEETQYF. For the CDR3, the DNA is TGTGCCAGCAGTGGGAGAATCTACCGGGACAGGTGGGATGAGGAGACCCAGTACTTC.

The chain employs TRBV18 and TRBJ2-3; D is unresolved. CDR3 length equals 15 residues. Germline V lookup: CDR1 KGHSH, CDR2 LQKENI. V dropped 5 bases and J dropped 0 bases, with 12 bases sitting between them. CDR3 DNA sequence: TGTGCCAGCTCAGAAAGGGCAGCCAGCACAGATACGCAGTATTTT. The encoded protein is CASSERAASTDTQYF.

The chain couples TRBV7-6 to TRBJ1-3; D is unresolved. Germline V gives CDR1 SGHVS, CDR2 FNYEAQ. The germline V and J ends were trimmed by 6 bases and 0 bases, with 18 bases remaining between them. This CDR3 region has 17 residues. The CDR3 sequence: CASSLTGNEYSGNTIYF. CDR3 nucleotide sequence: TGTGCCAGCAGTTTAACCGGAAACGAATACTCTGGAAACACCATATATTTT.

This clone was observed once. The chain combines TRBV7-2 with TRBJ2-7, with 9 bases that match TRBD1. V shed 0 bases, J shed 0 bases, and the junction held 3 bases outside the gene matches. CDR3 size: 16 residues. CDR1 SGHTA and CDR2 FQGNSA come from the germline V gene. CDR3: CASSLASTGGSYEQYF. The CDR3 DNA reads as TGTGCCAGCAGCTTAGCGTCGACAGGGGGCTCCTACGAGCAGTACTTC. The whole variable domain, remainder taken from reference TRBV7-2 and TRBJ2-7, is GAGVSQSPSNKVTEKGKDVELRCDPISGHTALYWYRQSLGQGLEFLIYFQGNSAPDKSGLPSDRFSAERTGGSVSTLTIQRTQQEDSAVYLCASSLASTGGSYEQYFGPGTRLTVT.

This clone was detected a few times. The genes are TRBV13 and TRBJ2-7; D is perhaps TRBD1 (6 bases). Germline V gives CDR1 PRHDT, CDR2 FYEKMQ (reference sequence). Between the trimmed V and J ends, which lost 0 bases and 6 bases, there was a span of 9 bases. The CDR3 has 13 residues. CDR3 sequence: CASSLGDRGEQYF. As DNA, the CDR3 is TGTGCCAGCAGCTTAGGGGACAGAGGCGAGCAGTACTTC.